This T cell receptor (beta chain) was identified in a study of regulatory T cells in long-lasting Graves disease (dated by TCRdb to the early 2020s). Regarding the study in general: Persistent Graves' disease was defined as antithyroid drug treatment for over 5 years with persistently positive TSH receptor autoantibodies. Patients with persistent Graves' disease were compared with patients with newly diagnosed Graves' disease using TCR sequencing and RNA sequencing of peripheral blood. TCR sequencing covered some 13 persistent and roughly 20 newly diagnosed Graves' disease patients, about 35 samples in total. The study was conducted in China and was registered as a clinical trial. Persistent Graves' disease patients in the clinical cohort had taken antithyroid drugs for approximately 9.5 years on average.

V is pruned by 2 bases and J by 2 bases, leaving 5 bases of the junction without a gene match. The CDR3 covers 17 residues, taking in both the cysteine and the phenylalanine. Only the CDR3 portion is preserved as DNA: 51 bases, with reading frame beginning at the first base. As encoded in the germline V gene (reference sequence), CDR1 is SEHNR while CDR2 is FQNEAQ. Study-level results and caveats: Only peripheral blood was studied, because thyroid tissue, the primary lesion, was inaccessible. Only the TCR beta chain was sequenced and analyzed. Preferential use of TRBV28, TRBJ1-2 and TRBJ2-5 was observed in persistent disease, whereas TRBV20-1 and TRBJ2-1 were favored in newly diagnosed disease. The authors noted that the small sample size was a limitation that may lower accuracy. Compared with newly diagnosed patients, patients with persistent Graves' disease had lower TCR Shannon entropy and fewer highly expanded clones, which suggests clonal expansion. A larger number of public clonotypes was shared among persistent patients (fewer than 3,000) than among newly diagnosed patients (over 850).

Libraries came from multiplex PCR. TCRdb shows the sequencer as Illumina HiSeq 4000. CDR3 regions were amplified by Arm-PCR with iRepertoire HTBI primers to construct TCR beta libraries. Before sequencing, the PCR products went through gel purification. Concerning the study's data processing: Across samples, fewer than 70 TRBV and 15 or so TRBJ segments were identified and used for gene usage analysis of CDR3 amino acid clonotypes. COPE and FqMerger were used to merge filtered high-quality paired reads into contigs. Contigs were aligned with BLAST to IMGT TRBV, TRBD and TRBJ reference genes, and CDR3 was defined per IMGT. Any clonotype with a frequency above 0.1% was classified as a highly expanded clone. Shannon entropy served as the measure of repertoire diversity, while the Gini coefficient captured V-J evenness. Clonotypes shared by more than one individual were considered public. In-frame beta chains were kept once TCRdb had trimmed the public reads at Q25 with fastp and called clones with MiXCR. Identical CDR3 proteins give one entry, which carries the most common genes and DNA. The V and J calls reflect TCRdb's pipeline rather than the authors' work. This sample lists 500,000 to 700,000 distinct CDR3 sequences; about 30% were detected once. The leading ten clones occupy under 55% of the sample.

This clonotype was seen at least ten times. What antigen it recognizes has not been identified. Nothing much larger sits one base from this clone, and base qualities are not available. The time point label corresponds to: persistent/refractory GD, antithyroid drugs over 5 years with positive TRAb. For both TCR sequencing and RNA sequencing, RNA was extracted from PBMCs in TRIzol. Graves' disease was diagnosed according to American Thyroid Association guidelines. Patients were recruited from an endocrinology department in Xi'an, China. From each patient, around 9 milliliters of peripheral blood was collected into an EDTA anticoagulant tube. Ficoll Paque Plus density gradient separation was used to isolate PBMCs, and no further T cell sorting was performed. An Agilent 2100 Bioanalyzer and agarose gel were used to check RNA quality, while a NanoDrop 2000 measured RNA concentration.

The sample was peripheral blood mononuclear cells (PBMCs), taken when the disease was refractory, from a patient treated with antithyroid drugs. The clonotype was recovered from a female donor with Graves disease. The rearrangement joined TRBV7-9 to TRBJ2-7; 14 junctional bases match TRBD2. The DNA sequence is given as TGTGCCAGCAGCTTACCCGCGACTAGCGGGAGGGCCTACGAGCAGTACTTC. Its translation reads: CASSLPATSGRAYEQYF.